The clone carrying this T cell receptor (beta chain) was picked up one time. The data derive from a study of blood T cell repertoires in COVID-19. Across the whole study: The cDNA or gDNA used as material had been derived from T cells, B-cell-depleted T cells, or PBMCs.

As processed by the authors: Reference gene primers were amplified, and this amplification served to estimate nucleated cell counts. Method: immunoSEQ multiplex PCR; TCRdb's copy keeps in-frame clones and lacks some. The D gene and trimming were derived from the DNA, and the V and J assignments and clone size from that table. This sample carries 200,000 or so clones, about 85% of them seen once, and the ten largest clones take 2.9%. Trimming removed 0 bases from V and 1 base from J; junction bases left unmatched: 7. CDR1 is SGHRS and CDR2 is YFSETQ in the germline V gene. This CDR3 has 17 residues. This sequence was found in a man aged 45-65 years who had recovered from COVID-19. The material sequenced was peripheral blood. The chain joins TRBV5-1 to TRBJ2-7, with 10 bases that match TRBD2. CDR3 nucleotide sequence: TGCGCCAGCAGCTTGGCCTCTAGCGGGAGCTCTTCCTACGAGCAGTACTTC. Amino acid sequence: CASSLASSGSSSYEQYF.